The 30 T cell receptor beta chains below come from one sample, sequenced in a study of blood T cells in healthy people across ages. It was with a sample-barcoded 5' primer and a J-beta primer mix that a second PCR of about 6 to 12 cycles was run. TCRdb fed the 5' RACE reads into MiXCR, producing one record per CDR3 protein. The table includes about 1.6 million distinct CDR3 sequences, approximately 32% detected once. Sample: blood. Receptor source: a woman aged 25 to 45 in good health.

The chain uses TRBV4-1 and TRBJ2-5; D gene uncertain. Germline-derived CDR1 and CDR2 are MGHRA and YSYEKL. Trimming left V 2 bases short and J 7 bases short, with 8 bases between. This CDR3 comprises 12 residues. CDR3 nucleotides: TGCGCCAGCAGCCAAAAGCTAGGGACCCAGTACTTC. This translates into CASSQKLGTQYF.

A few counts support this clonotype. The CDR3 loop is CASSPLLAGGSYEQYF. DNA of the CDR3: TGTGCCAGCTCACCGCTACTAGCGGGGGGCTCCTACGAGCAGTACTTC. V is TRBV18 and J is TRBJ2-7, with 12 bases fitting TRBD2. V lost 3 bases to trimming and J lost 0 bases; unmatched junction nucleotides: 3. Germline CDR1 is KGHSH and CDR2 is LQKENI. CDR3 size: 16 residues.

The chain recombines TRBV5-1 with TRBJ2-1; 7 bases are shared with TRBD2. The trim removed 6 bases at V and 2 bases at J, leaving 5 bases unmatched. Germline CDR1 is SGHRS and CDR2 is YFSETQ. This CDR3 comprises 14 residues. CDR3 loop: CASKERGPYNEQFF. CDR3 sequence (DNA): TGCGCCAGCAAGGAGCGGGGTCCCTACAATGAGCAGTTCTTC.

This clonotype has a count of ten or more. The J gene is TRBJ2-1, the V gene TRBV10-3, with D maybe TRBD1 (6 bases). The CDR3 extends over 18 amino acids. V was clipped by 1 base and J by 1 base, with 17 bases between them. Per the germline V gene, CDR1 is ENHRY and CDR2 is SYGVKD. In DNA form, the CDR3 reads TGTGCCATCAGTGAGTTAGTTAGGGGGAGAGGTTCCTACAATGAGCAGTTCTTC. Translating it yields CAISELVRGRGSYNEQFF.

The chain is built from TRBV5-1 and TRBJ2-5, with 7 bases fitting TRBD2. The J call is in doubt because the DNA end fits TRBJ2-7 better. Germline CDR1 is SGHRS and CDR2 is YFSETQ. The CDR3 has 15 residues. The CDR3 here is CASSLAPGLTYEQYF. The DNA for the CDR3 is TGCGCCAGCAGCTTGGCCCCGGGACTAACCTACGAGCAGTACTTC.

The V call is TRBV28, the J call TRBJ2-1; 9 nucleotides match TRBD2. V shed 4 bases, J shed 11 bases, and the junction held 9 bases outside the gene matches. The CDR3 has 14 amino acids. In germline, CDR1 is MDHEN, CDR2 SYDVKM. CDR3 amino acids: CASSSTPSGKKQFF. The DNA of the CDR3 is TGTGCCAGCAGTTCCACCCCTAGCGGGAAGAAGCAGTTCTTC.

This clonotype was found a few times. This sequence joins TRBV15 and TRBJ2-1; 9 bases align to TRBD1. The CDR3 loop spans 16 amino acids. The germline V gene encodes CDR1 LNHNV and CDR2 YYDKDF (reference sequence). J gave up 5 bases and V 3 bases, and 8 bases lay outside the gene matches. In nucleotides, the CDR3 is TGTGCCACCAGCAGGGCCCTGGGGACAGGGAACAATGAGCAGTTCTTC. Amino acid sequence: CATSRALGTGNNEQFF.

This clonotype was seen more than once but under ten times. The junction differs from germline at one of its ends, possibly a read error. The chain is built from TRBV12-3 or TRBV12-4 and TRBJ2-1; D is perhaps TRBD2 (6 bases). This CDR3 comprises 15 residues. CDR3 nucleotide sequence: TGTACCAGCAGTTTTGGAGGGGCCCAGAGGAATGAGCAGTTCTTC. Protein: CTSSFGGAQRNEQFF.

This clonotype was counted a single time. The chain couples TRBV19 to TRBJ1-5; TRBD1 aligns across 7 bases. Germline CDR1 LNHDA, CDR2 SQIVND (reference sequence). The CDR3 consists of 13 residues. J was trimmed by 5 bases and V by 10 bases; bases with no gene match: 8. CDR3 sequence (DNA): TGTGCCACTAGACAGGGATTCGATCAGCCCCAGCATTTT. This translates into CATRQGFDQPQHF.

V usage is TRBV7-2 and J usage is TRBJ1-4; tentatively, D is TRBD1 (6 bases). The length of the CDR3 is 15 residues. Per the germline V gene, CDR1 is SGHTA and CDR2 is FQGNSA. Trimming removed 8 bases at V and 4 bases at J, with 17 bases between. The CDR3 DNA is TGTGCCAGCTCCCCCAGGGGACACCTTAATGAAAAACTGTTTTTT. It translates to CASSPRGHLNEKLFF. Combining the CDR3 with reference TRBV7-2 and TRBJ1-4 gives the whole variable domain GAGVSQSPSNKVTEKGKDVELRCDPISGHTALYWYRQSLGQGLEFLIYFQGNSAPDKSGLPSDRFSAERTGGSVSTLTIQRTQQEDSAVYLCASSPRGHLNEKLFFGSGTQLSVL.

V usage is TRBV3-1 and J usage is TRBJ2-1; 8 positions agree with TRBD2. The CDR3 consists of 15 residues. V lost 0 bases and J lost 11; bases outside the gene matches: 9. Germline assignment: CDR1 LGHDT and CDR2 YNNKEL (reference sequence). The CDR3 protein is CASSQDVTSGIKQFF. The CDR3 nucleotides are TGTGCCAGCAGCCAAGATGTCACTAGCGGAATTAAGCAGTTCTTC.

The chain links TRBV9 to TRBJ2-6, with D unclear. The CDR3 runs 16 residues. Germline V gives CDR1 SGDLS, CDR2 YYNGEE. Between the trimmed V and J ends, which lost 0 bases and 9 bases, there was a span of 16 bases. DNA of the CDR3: TGTGCCAGCAGCGTAGGAAAGACAAAAGGCGTCAACGTCCTGACTTTC. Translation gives CASSVGKTKGVNVLTF.

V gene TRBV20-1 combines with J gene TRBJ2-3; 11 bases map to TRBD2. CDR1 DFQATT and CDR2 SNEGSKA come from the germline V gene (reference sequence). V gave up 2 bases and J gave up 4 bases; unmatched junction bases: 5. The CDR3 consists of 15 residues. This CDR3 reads CSARMTSGNPDTQYF. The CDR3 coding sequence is TGCAGTGCTAGAATGACTAGCGGGAACCCAGATACGCAGTATTTT.

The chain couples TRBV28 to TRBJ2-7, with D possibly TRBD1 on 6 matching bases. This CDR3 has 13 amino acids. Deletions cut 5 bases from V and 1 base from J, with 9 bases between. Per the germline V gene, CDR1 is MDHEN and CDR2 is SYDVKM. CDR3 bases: TGTGCCAGCAGTGACGGACAGTCCTACGAGCAGTACTTC. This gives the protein CASSDGQSYEQYF.

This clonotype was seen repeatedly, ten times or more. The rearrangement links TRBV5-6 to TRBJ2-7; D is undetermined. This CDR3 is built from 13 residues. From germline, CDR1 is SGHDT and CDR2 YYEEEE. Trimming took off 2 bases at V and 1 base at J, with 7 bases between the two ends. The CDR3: CASSFPGSYEQYF. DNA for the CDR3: TGTGCCAGCAGCTTTCCAGGTTCCTACGAGCAGTACTTC.

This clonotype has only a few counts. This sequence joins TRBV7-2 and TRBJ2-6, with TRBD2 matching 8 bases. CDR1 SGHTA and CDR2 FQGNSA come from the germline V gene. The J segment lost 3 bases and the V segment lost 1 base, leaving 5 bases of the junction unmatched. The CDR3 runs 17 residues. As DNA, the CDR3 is TGTGCCAGCAGCTTAGAATCGGGGGGGAGTGGGGCCAACGTCCTGACTTTC. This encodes CASSLESGGSGANVLTF.

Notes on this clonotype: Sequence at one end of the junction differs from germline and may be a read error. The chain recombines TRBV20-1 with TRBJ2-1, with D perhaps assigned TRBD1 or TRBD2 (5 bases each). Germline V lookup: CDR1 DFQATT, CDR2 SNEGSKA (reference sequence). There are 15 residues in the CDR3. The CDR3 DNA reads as TGCAGTGCTAGAGTGGGGACCGGCCCTCGGAATGAGCAGGTCTTC. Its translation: CSARVGTGPRNEQVF.

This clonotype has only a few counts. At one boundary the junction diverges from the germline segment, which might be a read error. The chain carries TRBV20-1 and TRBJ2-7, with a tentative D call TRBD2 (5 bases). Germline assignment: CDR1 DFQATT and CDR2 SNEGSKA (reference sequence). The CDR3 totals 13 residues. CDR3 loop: CSTRHNKVYEQYF. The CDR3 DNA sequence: TGCAGTACTAGACACAACAAAGTCTACGAGCAGTACTTC.

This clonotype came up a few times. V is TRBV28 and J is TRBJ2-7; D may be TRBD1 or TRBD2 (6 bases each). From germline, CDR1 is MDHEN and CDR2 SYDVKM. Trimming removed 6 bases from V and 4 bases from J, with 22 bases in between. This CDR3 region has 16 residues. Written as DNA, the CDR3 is TGTGCCAGCAGGCCGATGGAGGGCAGGGGAGTATACGAGCAGTACTTC. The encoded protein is CASRPMEGRGVYEQYF.

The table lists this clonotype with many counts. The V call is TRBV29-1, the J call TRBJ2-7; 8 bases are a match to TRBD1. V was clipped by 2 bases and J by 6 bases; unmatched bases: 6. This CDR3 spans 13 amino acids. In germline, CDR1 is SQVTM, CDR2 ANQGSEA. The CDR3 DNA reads TGCAGCGTTGAACGGGCAGGGGGCAGCGAGCAGTACTTC. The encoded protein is CSVERAGGSEQYF.

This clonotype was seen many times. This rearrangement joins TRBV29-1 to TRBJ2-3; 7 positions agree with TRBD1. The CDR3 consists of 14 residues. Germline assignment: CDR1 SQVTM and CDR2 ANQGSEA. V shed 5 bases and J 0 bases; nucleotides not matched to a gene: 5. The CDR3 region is CSVKGASSTDTQYF. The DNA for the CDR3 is TGCAGCGTTAAGGGGGCGAGCAGCACAGATACGCAGTATTTT.

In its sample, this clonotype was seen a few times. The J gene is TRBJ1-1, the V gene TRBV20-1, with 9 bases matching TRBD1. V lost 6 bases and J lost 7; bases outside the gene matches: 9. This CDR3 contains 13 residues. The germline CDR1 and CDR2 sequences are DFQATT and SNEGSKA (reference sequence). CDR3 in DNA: TGCAGTGCCCCACGGACAGGGGAAGATGAAGCTTTCTTT. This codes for CSAPRTGEDEAFF.

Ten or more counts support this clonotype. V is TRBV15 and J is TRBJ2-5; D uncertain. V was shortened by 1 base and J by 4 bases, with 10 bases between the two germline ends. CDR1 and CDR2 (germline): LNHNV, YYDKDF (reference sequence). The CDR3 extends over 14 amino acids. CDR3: CATSRGLAPETQYF. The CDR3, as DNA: TGTGCCACCAGCAGAGGCTTGGCTCCAGAGACCCAGTACTTC. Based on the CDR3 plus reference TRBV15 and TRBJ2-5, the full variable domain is DAMVIQNPRYQVTQFGKPVTLSCSQTLNHNVMYWYQQKSSQAPKLLFHYYDKDFNNEADTPDNFQSRRPNTSFCFLDIRSPGLGDTAMYLCATSRGLAPETQYFGPGTRLLVL.

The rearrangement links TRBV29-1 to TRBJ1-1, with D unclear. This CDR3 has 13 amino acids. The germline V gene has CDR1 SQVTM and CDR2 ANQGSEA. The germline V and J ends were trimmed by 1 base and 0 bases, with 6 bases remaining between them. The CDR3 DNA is TGCAGCGTTGAAGCCCGATTGAACACTGAAGCTTTCTTT. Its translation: CSVEARLNTEAFF.

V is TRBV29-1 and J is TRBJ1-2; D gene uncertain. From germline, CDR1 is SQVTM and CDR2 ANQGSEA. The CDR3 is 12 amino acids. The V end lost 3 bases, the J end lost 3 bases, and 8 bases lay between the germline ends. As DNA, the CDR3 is TGCAGCGTTGACCTTGGATACTATGGCTACACCTTC. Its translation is CSVDLGYYGYTF.

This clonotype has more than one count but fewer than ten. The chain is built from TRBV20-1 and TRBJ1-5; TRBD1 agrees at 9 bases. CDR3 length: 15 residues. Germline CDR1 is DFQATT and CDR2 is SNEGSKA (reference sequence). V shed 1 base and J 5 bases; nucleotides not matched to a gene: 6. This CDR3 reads CSARGDRARDQPQHF. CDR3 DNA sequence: TGCAGTGCTAGAGGGGACAGGGCCAGGGATCAGCCCCAGCATTTT.

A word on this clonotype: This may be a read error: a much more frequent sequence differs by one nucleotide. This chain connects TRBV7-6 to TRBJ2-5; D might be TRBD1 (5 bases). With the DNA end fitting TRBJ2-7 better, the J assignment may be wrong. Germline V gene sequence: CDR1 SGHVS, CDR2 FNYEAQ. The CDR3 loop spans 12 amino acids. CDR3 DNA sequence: TGTGCCGGCAGCCCCCTAGGGGCCGAGCAGTACTTC. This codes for CAGSPLGAEQYF.

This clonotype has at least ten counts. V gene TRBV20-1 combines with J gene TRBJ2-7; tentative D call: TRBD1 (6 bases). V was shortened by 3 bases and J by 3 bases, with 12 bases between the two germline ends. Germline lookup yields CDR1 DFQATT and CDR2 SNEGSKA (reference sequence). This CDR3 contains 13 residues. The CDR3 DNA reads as TGCAGTGCTAGCTGGGGGCAGTTCTACGAGCAGTACTTC. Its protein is CSASWGQFYEQYF.

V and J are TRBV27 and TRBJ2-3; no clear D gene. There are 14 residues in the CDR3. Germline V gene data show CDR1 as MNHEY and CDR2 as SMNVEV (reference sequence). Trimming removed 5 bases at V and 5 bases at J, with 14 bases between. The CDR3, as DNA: TGTGCCAGCAGTCCTCGACAAGCCAGAGATACGCAGTATTTT. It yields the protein CASSPRQARDTQYF.

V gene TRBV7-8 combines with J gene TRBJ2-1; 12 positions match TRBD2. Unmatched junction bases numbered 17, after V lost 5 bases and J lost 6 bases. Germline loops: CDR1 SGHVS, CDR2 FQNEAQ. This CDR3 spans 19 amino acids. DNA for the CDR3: TGTGCCAGCAGCCCCCGCCAGGGGCGACTAGCGGGAGTTCCCAATGAGCAGTTCTTC. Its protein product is CASSPRQGRLAGVPNEQFF.